This passage covers 30 T cell receptor beta chains from one sample sequenced in a study of T-cell reconstitution after alpha-beta-depleted transplantation in children. Unique molecular identifiers tagged the TCRbeta library. Via MiXCR, TCRdb re-called the PCR reads, giving one row per CDR3 protein. The sample contains fewer than 1 million distinct CDR3 sequences, under 20% of which appear only once. The sequences come from PBMCs, mostly from graft donor cells, collected 360 days after TCRalphabeta/CD19-depleted stem cell transplant. The receptors were sampled from a male patient under 18 who had a stem cell transplant for acute lymphoblastic leukemia, so the T cells may come from the graft donor.

There are a few counts of this clonotype. This rearrangement joins TRBV10-3 to TRBJ1-2, with D perhaps TRBD1 (5 bases). The CDR3 spans 13 residues. The germline V gene encodes CDR1 ENHRY and CDR2 SYGVKD. V gave up 4 bases and J gave up 4 bases, with 10 bases separating them. The CDR3 bases are TGTGCCATCAGTGCAAGTGACAGCTATGGCTACACCTTC. Amino acid sequence: CAISASDSYGYTF.

This clonotype was recorded many times. CDR3 loop: CASSLGVWASGETQYF. CDR3 nucleotides: TGTGCCAGCAGCTTAGGAGTCTGGGCTAGCGGAGAGACCCAGTACTTC. The chain employs TRBV7-2 and TRBJ2-5; TRBD2 agrees at 7 bases. J lost 4 bases, V lost 1 base, and 9 bases had no gene match. In germline, CDR1 is SGHTA, CDR2 FQGNSA. The CDR3 is 16 amino acids. Looking up the rest from reference TRBV7-2 and TRBJ2-5 gives the full variable domain: GAGVSQSPSNKVTEKGKDVELRCDPISGHTALYWYRQSLGQGLEFLIYFQGNSAPDKSGLPSDRFSAERTGGSVSTLTIQRTQQEDSAVYLCASSLGVWASGETQYFGPGTRLLVL.

The J gene is TRBJ1-2, the V gene TRBV7-9; TRBD1 matches 10 bases. The CDR3 is 16 amino acids. V lost 5 bases, J lost 3 bases, and 9 bases stayed unmatched. CDR1 is SEHNR and CDR2 is FQNEAQ in the germline V gene (reference sequence). The CDR3 coding sequence is TGTGCCAGCAGCGTCTCCGGGACAGGGGTTGACTATGGCTACACCTTC. It translates to CASSVSGTGVDYGYTF. Based on the CDR3 plus reference TRBV7-9 and TRBJ1-2, the full variable domain is DTGVSQNPRHKITKRGQNVTFRCDPISEHNRLYWYRQTLGQGPEFLTYFQNEAQLEKSRLLSDRFSAERPKGSFSTLEIQRTEQGDSAMYLCASSVSGTGVDYGYTFGSGTRLTVV.

The rearrangement links TRBV7-9 to TRBJ2-7, with D tentatively TRBD1 (6 bases). The CDR3 consists of 15 residues. Trimming took 2 bases from V and 5 from J, leaving 16 bases between them. The germline V gene encodes CDR1 SEHNR and CDR2 FQNEAQ (reference sequence). CDR3 in amino acids: CASSLRGTVGDEQYF. The DNA of the CDR3 is TGTGCCAGCAGCTTAAGGGGGACGGTTGGCGACGAGCAGTACTTC.

This clonotype has a count of ten or more. This rearrangement joins TRBV7-9 to TRBJ1-3; D not resolved. Germline V gives CDR1 SEHNR, CDR2 FQNEAQ (reference sequence). The CDR3 is made up of 15 amino acids. Trimming left V 5 bases short and J 2 bases short, with 13 bases between. This CDR3 reads CASSPVLRPGNTIYF. CDR3 DNA: TGTGCCAGCAGCCCCGTATTGCGTCCTGGAAACACCATATATTTT. The complete variable domain, with remaining parts taken from reference TRBV7-9 and TRBJ1-3, reads DTGVSQNPRHKITKRGQNVTFRCDPISEHNRLYWYRQTLGQGPEFLTYFQNEAQLEKSRLLSDRFSAERPKGSFSTLEIQRTEQGDSAMYLCASSPVLRPGNTIYFGEGSWLTVV.

The J gene is TRBJ2-1, the V gene TRBV7-9; D is unresolved. CDR1 and CDR2 from the germline V gene are SEHNR and FQNEAQ (reference sequence). This CDR3 contains 13 residues. V lost 5 bases to trimming and J lost 6 bases, with 11 bases between them. For the CDR3, the DNA is TGTGCCAGCAGCCCTAAGTTGAGCAATGAGCAGTTCTTC. This gives the protein CASSPKLSNEQFF.

This clonotype was seen a handful of times. This CDR3 reads CASSLSIGTGPYEQYF. The CDR3 bases are TGTGCCAGCAGTTTATCTATAGGGACAGGGCCTTACGAGCAGTACTTC. This chain joins TRBV27 and TRBJ2-7, with 9 bases that match TRBD1. Germline lookup yields CDR1 MNHEY and CDR2 SMNVEV (reference sequence). The CDR3 is made up of 16 amino acids. V lost 0 bases to trimming and J lost 4 bases; unmatched junction nucleotides: 7.

In this sample, this clonotype turned up a few times. This chain connects TRBV10-3 to TRBJ2-7, with D hard to call. CDR1 and CDR2 (germline): ENHRY, SYGVKD. Trimming took off 11 bases at V and 0 bases at J, with 17 bases between the two ends. The CDR3 has 14 amino acids. The CDR3 reads CAFRADFPSYEQYF. As DNA, the CDR3 is TGTGCCTTCCGGGCCGACTTTCCCTCCTACGAGCAGTACTTC.

This clonotype was recorded a few times. V usage is TRBV12-3 or TRBV12-4 and J usage is TRBJ1-1; D not resolved. V lost 6 bases to trimming and J lost 1 base, with 6 bases between them. The CDR3 consists of 12 residues. CDR3 sequence reads: CASRRANTEAFF. The CDR3 DNA follows: TGTGCCAGCAGGAGGGCGAACACTGAAGCTTTCTTT.

This clonotype occurred a few times. The chain combines TRBV5-1 with TRBJ2-1; TRBD1 or TRBD2 may be the D gene (5 bases each). The CDR3 consists of 18 residues. V dropped 0 bases and J dropped 0 bases, with 16 bases sitting between them. The germline V gene encodes CDR1 SGHRS and CDR2 YFSETQ. The CDR3 DNA is TGCGCCAGCAGCTTGGCCGCATTAGGGGAGATCTCCTACAATGAGCAGTTCTTC. This codes for CASSLAALGEISYNEQFF.

This clonotype came up many times. V is TRBV12-3 or TRBV12-4 and J is TRBJ2-7; 12 nucleotides agree with TRBD1. V lost 4 bases and J lost 2; bases outside the gene matches: 6. There are 16 residues in the CDR3. The CDR3 loop reads CASSSTGTGGPYEQYF. As DNA, the CDR3 is TGTGCCAGCAGTTCGACCGGGACAGGGGGCCCCTACGAGCAGTACTTC.

This clonotype was counted only a few times. CDR3 sequence (DNA): TGCGCCAGCAGCCTCCCGACTAGCGGCCGTGATACGCAGTATTTT. Its protein product is CASSLPTSGRDTQYF. This sequence joins TRBV4-1 and TRBJ2-3, with TRBD2 matching over 9 bases. This CDR3 has 15 residues. Trimming took 4 bases from V and 6 from J; bases not matched to a gene: 8. Per the germline V gene, CDR1 is MGHRA and CDR2 is YSYEKL.

J is TRBJ2-2 and V is TRBV15; 10 nucleotides align to TRBD1. The CDR3 spans 18 residues. CDR1 and CDR2 (germline): LNHNV, YYDKDF (reference sequence). V was clipped by 5 bases and J by 1 base; unmatched bases: 10. CDR3 protein: CATSGTRDRGWNTGELFF. CDR3 sequence (DNA): TGTGCCACCAGCGGCACACGGGACAGGGGTTGGAACACCGGGGAGCTGTTTTTT. The variable domain in full, completed from reference TRBV15 and TRBJ2-2, reads DAMVIQNPRYQVTQFGKPVTLSCSQTLNHNVMYWYQQKSSQAPKLLFHYYDKDFNNEADTPDNFQSRRPNTSFCFLDIRSPGLGDTAMYLCATSGTRDRGWNTGELFFGEGSRLTVL.

This clonotype was found a few times. The chain combines TRBV5-1 with TRBJ2-1; 8 bases are a match to TRBD2. This CDR3 has 16 residues. CDR1 and CDR2 (germline): SGHRS, YFSETQ. Trimming cost V 3 bases and J 3 bases; bases outside gene matches: 8. For the CDR3, the DNA is TGCGCCAGCAGCTCCGGGACTAGGCAACTCTACAATGAGCAGTTCTTC. As protein: CASSSGTRQLYNEQFF.

The chain joins TRBV7-2 to TRBJ2-5; a possible D gene is TRBD1 (7 bases). The CDR3 is 15 amino acids. CDR1 and CDR2 (germline): SGHTA, FQGNSA. V lost 5 bases and J 5 bases, leaving 18 bases between the germline ends. CDR3: CASSPWTGGGETQYF. The CDR3 DNA is TGTGCCAGCAGCCCGTGGACAGGTGGAGGGGAGACCCAGTACTTC.

This clonotype is a singleton in its sample. This chain connects TRBV4-2 to TRBJ2-3; possibly TRBD2 for D (6 bases). Trimming removed 3 bases at V and 0 bases at J, with 13 bases between. Germline-derived CDR1 and CDR2 are LGHNA and YNFKEQ. This CDR3 contains 16 residues. The CDR3: CASSQGSGPSTDTQYF. CDR3 sequence (DNA): TGTGCCAGCAGCCAGGGGAGCGGGCCGAGCACAGATACGCAGTATTTT.

This chain links TRBV7-2 with TRBJ2-3, with 10 positions matching TRBD2. Germline V gives CDR1 SGHTA, CDR2 FQGNSA. The trim removed 2 bases at V and 5 bases at J, leaving 7 bases unmatched. This CDR3 is 16 amino acids long. Here the CDR3 DNA reads TGTGCCAGCAGCTTATACAGCGGGAGGGCCGGAGATACGCAGTATTTT. Amino acids: CASSLYSGRAGDTQYF.

This clonotype was seen repeatedly, ten times or more. This chain's CDR3 is CSAEPGLQTYEQYF. The CDR3 nucleotides read TGCAGTGCTGAACCGGGACTACAGACCTACGAGCAGTACTTC. This sequence joins TRBV20-1 and TRBJ2-7; 7 bases fit TRBD2. J gave up 2 bases and V 5 bases, and 9 bases lay outside the gene matches. There are 14 residues in the CDR3. In germline, CDR1 is DFQATT, CDR2 SNEGSKA (reference sequence).

This clonotype has a count of ten or more. J is TRBJ2-1 and V is TRBV5-1, with TRBD2 as a possible D gene (6 bases). V was pared by 0 bases and J by 0 bases, with 13 bases between. Per the germline V gene, CDR1 is SGHRS and CDR2 is YFSETQ. This CDR3 spans 17 amino acids. CDR3 DNA sequence: TGCGCCAGCAGCTTGGCAGCCGGGGGTGGCTCCTACAATGAGCAGTTCTTC. As protein: CASSLAAGGGSYNEQFF.

The rearrangement joins TRBV24-1 to TRBJ2-5, with 7 positions matching TRBD1. V was pared by 4 bases and J by 5 bases, with 3 bases of the junction left unmatched. Germline V gene sequence: CDR1 KGHDR, CDR2 SFDVKD. The CDR3 is 13 amino acids. The CDR3 sequence: CATSETGVETQYF. Here the CDR3 DNA reads TGTGCCACCAGTGAAACAGGGGTGGAGACCCAGTACTTC.

The chain couples TRBV27 to TRBJ2-7, with D possibly being TRBD1 (7 bases). The CDR3 is made up of 15 amino acids. Germline V gene data show CDR1 as MNHEY and CDR2 as SMNVEV (reference sequence). V lost 3 bases and J 9 bases, leaving 21 bases between the germline ends. Here the CDR3 reads CASSLRRDSLRGQYF. CDR3 sequence (DNA): TGTGCCAGCAGTTTGAGGCGGGACAGCCTACGAGGGCAGTACTTC.

The chain couples TRBV4-2 to TRBJ2-3, with D maybe TRBD1 (5 bases). CDR3 length: 17 amino acids. The germline V and J ends were trimmed by 1 base and 0 bases, with 14 bases remaining between them. Germline V CDR1 and CDR2: LGHNA, YNFKEQ. The CDR3, as DNA: TGTGCCAGCAGCCAAGTTAAGGGGCAGGGAAGCACAGATACGCAGTATTTT. Protein product: CASSQVKGQGSTDTQYF.

This clonotype was counted ten times or more. The CDR3 nucleotides are TGTGCTAGTGGCCAACGCTGGACAGGAAGGGGCAATCAGCCCCAGCATTTT. Protein sequence: CASGQRWTGRGNQPQHF. The chain recombines TRBV12-5 with TRBJ1-5, with 7 bases fitting TRBD1. Germline CDR1 LGHNT, CDR2 FRNRAP. The CDR3 spans 17 residues. V gave up 6 bases and J gave up 2 bases; unmatched junction bases: 13.

A few counts support this clonotype. The chain employs TRBV5-1 and TRBJ2-5; D unclear. This CDR3 comprises 16 residues. Trimming removed 4 bases from V and 5 bases from J, with 21 bases in between. From germline, CDR1 is SGHRS and CDR2 YFSETQ. DNA of the CDR3: TGCGCCAGCAGCGCCCACCGACATTCTGTGTTCGAGACCCAGTACTTC. It is translated as CASSAHRHSVFETQYF.

This clonotype occurred a few times. The V call is TRBV20-1, the J call TRBJ2-7, with 9 nucleotides matching TRBD2. With 1 base clipped from V and 4 bases from J, the junction kept 11 bases outside the gene matches. Germline CDR1 is DFQATT and CDR2 is SNEGSKA (reference sequence). This CDR3 is 16 amino acids long. The CDR3 coding sequence is TGCAGTGCTAGAGGCCTGACTAGCGGAGGCTTTTACGAGCAGTACTTC. Translating it yields CSARGLTSGGFYEQYF.

The rearrangement uses TRBV18 and TRBJ2-7; D ambiguous. The germline V and J ends were trimmed by 1 base and 1 base, with 11 bases remaining between them. The CDR3 is 15 residues long. The germline CDR1 and CDR2 sequences are KGHSH and LQKENI. In DNA, the CDR3 is TGTGCCAGCTCACCACTGGGGATCTATTCCTACGAGCAGTACTTC. It yields the protein CASSPLGIYSYEQYF.

This chain links TRBV4-1 with TRBJ2-1, with unresolved D. CDR1 is MGHRA, CDR2 YSYEKL, per germline. Deletions cut 2 bases from V and 6 bases from J, with 8 bases between. The CDR3 totals 13 residues. The CDR3 nucleotides read TGCGCCAGCAGCCAACCTACTGTCAATGAGCAGTTCTTC. Protein: CASSQPTVNEQFF.

There are many counts of this clonotype. V and J are TRBV29-1 and TRBJ2-7; 12 bases are a match to TRBD2. The V gene's germline CDR1 is SQVTM and CDR2 ANQGSEA. The CDR3 consists of 14 residues. V shed 7 bases and J 5 bases; nucleotides not matched to a gene: 9. The CDR3: CSALRTSGTHEQYF. CDR3 bases: TGCAGCGCCCTTCGGACTAGCGGGACCCACGAGCAGTACTTC.

The chain links TRBV27 to TRBJ2-2; D is possibly TRBD2 (5 bases). V was trimmed by 0 bases and J by 6 bases, leaving 14 bases between them. Germline V gene lookup returns CDR1 MNHEY and CDR2 SMNVEV (reference sequence). The CDR3 runs to 16 residues. CDR3: CASSLSPGKWAGELFF. The CDR3 nucleotides are TGTGCCAGCAGTTTATCCCCGGGGAAGTGGGCCGGGGAGCTGTTTTTT.

V usage is TRBV15 and J usage is TRBJ1-3; possibly TRBD1 for D (5 bases). V gave up 8 bases and J gave up 7 bases, with 9 bases separating them. CDR3 length: 11 residues. The V gene's germline CDR1 is LNHNV and CDR2 YYDKDF (reference sequence). The CDR3 DNA is TGTGCCACCTCAGGGAGTAACACCATATATTTT. It specifies CATSGSNTIYF.